These 12 T cell receptor beta chains originate from one sample sequenced in a study of monozygotic twins with inflammatory bowel disease. Each CDR3 protein gets one entry in TCRdb, which reprocessed the 5' RACE reads and gives no DNA. This listing includes about 450,000 distinct CDR3 sequences. Sequencing input: blood. The receptors were gathered from a human donor with ulcerative colitis or Crohn's disease, or a healthy co-twin of an affected twin (not recorded which).

The chain is built from TRBV3-1 and TRBJ1-1. This CDR3 is built from 16 residues. Germline loops: CDR1 LGHDT, CDR2 YNNKEL (reference sequence). The CDR3 sequence: CASSQVSGQGSPEAFF.

The chain carries TRBV5-1 and TRBJ1-4; TCRdb outputs TRBD1, but without DNA this stays unchecked. From germline, CDR1 is SGHRS and CDR2 YFSETQ. The CDR3 totals 15 residues. CDR3 sequence reads: CASSLEGAKGEKLFF.

The V gene is TRBV5-5, the J gene TRBJ1-1; TCRdb's D gene call, TRBD1, goes unchecked for lack of DNA. The germline V gene encodes CDR1 SGHKS and CDR2 YYEKEE (reference sequence). The CDR3 loop spans 17 amino acids. The CDR3 spells CASSLYLIDRQNTEAFF.

The CDR3: CASTPQGAYNEQFF. The V call is TRBV19, the J call TRBJ2-1; without DNA, the TCRdb call of TRBD1 cannot be checked. This CDR3 comprises 14 residues. Germline V gene sequence: CDR1 LNHDA, CDR2 SQIVND (reference sequence).

V is TRBV18 and J is TRBJ1-6. CDR3 size: 14 residues. Germline assignment: CDR1 KGHSH and CDR2 LQKENI. The CDR3 here is CASSPNGNILPLHF.

CDR3 protein: CASSPELIRYNEQFF. This rearrangement joins TRBV27 to TRBJ2-1. There are 15 residues in the CDR3. Germline V gene lookup returns CDR1 MNHEY and CDR2 SMNVEV (reference sequence).

The gene calls are TRBV5-1 and TRBJ2-3; TCRdb's D gene call, TRBD2, goes unchecked for lack of DNA. Germline assignment: CDR1 SGHRS and CDR2 YFSETQ. The CDR3 has 16 amino acids. CDR3 sequence: CASGRTSGWSTGTQYF.

V is TRBV30 and J is TRBJ2-1; as DNA is missing, the TRBD2 call by TCRdb cannot be tested. The germline V gene has CDR1 GTSNPN and CDR2 SVGIG (reference sequence). The CDR3 spans 12 residues. CDR3 sequence: CAWSSGGNEQFF.

The chain has TRBV2 and TRBJ2-3; TCRdb proposes TRBD1, but this gene call is untestable without DNA. This CDR3 spans 15 amino acids. From germline, CDR1 is SNHLY and CDR2 FYNNEI. CDR3 amino acids: CASSQQGSTTDTQYF.

This chain links TRBV5-1 with TRBJ2-5; TCRdb's assignment of TRBD1 cannot be checked, as there is no DNA. This CDR3 spans 13 amino acids. Germline V gene lookup returns CDR1 SGHRS and CDR2 YFSETQ. This CDR3 is CASRLDREGGQYF.

The chain employs TRBV20-1 and TRBJ1-2; as DNA is missing, the TRBD1 call by TCRdb cannot be tested. This CDR3 comprises 13 residues. In germline, CDR1 is DFQATT, CDR2 SNEGSKA (reference sequence). The CDR3 reads CSARGRALGGYTF.

This chain connects TRBV5-1 to TRBJ1-1; TCRdb calls TRBD1, which cannot be checked without DNA. Germline CDR1 is SGHRS and CDR2 is YFSETQ. This CDR3 region has 14 residues. The CDR3 is CASGSGTIDTEAFF.